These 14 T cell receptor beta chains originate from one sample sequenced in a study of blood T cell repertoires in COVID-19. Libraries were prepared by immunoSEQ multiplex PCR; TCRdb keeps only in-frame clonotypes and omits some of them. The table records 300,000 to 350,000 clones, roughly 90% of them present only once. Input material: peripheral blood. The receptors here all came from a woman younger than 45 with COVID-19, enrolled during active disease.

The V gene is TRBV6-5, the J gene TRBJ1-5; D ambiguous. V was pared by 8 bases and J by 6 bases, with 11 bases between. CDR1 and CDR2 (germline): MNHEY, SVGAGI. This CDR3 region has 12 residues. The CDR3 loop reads CASRQRGQPQHF. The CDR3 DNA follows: TGTGCCAGCCGGCAACGAGGTCAGCCCCAGCATTTT.

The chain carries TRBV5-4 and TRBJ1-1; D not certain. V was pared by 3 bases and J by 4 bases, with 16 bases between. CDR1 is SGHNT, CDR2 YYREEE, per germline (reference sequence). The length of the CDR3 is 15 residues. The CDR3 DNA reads TGTGCCAGCAGCTCCGGGTGGAGCATGATCACTGAAGCTTTCTTT. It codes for CASSSGWSMITEAFF. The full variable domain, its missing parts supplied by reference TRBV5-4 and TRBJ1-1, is ETGVTQSPTHLIKTRGQQVTLRCSSQSGHNTVSWYQQALGQGPQFIFQYYREEENGRGNFPPRFSGLQFPNYSSELNVNALELDDSALYLCASSSGWSMITEAFFGQGTRLTVV.

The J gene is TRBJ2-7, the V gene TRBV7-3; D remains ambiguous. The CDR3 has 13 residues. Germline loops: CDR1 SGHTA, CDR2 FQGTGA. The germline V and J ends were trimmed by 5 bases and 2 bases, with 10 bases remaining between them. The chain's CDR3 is CASSRGSAYEQYF. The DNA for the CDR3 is TGTGCCAGCAGCCGCGGATCCGCCTACGAGCAGTACTTC.

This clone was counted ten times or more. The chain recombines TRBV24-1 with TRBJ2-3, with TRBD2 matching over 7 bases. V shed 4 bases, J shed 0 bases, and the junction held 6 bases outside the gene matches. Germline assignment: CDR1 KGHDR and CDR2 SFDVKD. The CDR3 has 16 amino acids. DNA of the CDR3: TGTGCCACCAGTGAGCCTAGCGGAACTAGCACAGATACGCAGTATTTT. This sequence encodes CATSEPSGTSTDTQYF.

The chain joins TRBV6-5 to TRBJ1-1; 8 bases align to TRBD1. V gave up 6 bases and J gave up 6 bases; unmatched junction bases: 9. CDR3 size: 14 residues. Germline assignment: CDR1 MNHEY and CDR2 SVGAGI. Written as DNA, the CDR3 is TGTGCCAGCAGGGGAAGACAGGGGCGGGCTGAAGCTTTCTTT. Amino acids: CASRGRQGRAEAFF.

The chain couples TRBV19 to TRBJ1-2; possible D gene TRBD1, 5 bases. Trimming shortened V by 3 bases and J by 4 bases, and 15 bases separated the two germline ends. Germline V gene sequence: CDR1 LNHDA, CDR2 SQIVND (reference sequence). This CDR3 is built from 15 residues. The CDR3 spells CASSIGSGKGYGYTF. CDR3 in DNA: TGTGCCAGTAGTATCGGGTCAGGGAAAGGCTATGGCTACACCTTC.

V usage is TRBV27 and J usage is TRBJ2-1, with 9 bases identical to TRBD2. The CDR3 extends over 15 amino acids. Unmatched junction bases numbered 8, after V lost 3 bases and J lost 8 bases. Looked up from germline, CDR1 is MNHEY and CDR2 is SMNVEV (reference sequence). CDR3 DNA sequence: TGTGCCAGCAGTTTTCGGAGACTAGCGGTTGATGAGCAGTTCTTC. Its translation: CASSFRRLAVDEQFF.

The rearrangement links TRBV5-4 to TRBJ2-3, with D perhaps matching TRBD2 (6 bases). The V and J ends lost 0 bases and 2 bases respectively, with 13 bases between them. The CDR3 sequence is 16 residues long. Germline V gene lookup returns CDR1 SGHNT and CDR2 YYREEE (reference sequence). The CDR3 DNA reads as TGTGCCAGCAGCTTGGGGGTAGCGGCAGACACAGATACGCAGTATTTT. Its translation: CASSLGVAADTDTQYF.

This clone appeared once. Here the CDR3 DNA reads TGTGCCACCAGTGGGGCGGGAGGACAAATCGATACGCAGTATTTT. It translates to CATSGAGGQIDTQYF. This sequence joins TRBV24-1 and TRBJ2-3, with 8 bases aligning to TRBD2. This CDR3 has 15 amino acids. With 5 bases clipped from V and 6 bases from J, the junction kept 9 bases outside the gene matches. Germline V gene lookup returns CDR1 KGHDR and CDR2 SFDVKD.

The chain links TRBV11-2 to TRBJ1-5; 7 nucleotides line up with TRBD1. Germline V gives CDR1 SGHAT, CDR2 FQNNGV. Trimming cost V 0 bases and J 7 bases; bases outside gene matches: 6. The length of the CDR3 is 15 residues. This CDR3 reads CASSLEQGSGQPQHF. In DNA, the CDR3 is TGTGCCAGCAGCTTAGAACAGGGGAGCGGACAGCCCCAGCATTTT.

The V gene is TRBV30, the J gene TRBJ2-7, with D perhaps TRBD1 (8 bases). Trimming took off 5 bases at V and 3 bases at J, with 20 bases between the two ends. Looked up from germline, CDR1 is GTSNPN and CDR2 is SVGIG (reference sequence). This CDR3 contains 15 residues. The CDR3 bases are TGTGCCTGGGCCCGGGGGGACAGGCCTATCTACGAGCAGTACTTC. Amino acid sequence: CAWARGDRPIYEQYF.

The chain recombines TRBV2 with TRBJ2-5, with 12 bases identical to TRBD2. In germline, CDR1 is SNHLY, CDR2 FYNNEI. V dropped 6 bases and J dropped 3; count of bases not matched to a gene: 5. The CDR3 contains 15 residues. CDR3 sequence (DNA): TGTGCCAGCAGACCCAGACTAGCGGGAGAAGAGACCCAGTACTTC. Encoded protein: CASRPRLAGEETQYF.

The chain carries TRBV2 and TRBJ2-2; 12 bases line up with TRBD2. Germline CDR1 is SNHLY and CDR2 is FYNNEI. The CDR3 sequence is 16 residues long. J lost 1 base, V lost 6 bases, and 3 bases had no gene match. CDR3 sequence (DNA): TGTGCCAGCAGGAGGACTAGCGGGGAGAACACCGGGGAGCTGTTTTTT. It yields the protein CASRRTSGENTGELFF.

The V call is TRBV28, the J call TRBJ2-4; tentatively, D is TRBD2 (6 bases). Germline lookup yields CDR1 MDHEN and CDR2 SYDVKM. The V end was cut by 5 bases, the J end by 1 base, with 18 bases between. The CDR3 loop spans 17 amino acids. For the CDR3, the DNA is TGTGCCAGCAGTCAAACCGTAGGTGGAGGGGCCAAAAACATTCAGTACTTC. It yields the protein CASSQTVGGGAKNIQYF.